One and the same sample provided the 20 T cell receptor beta chains below, sequenced in a study of PD-1 blockade in classical Hodgkin lymphoma. Repertoires were generated with immunoSEQ multiplex PCR, while TCRdb's copy carries only in-frame clones and drops some. The table records 25,000 to 30,000 clones, 80% to 90% of them present only once. All patients relapsed after autologous stem cell transplantation, and brentuximab vedotin exposure varied. This material consisted of peripheral blood mononuclear cells (PBMCs), taken at baseline. All receptors come from a human donor with classical Hodgkin lymphoma.

About this clone: This CDR3 is also generated by other DNA sequences in the sample. The rearrangement links TRBV12-2 to TRBJ2-4; the DNA was not compared with TRBD2, the D call given in the table. TRBV12-2 is a listed pseudogene. The length of the CDR3 is 17 residues. The CDR3 DNA follows: TGCGCAAGTCGCCCAAGGACTGTATCGGGGATGCGTGACATTCAGTACTTC. Protein product: CASRPRTVSGMRDIQYF.

V is TRBV7-9 and J is TRBJ1-3; D unresolved. V dropped 8 bases and J dropped 2 bases, with 10 bases sitting between them. The CDR3 runs to 13 residues. The germline CDR1 and CDR2 sequences are SEHNR and FQNEAQ (reference sequence). The CDR3 nucleotides are TGTGCCAGCTCCGAGGGTGCTGGAAACACCATATATTTT. Its translation: CASSEGAGNTIYF.

The table lists this clone with a few counts. V usage is TRBV19 and J usage is TRBJ2-2, with a tentative D call TRBD1 (5 bases). CDR1 LNHDA and CDR2 SQIVND come from the germline V gene (reference sequence). V lost 7 bases and J lost 9, with 12 bases in between. The length of the CDR3 is 12 residues. The CDR3 region is CASNQGIRELFF. CDR3 bases: TGTGCCAGTAATCAGGGAATCCGGGAGCTGTTTTTT.

V gene TRBV7-8 combines with J gene TRBJ1-2, with D possibly TRBD1 on 6 matching bases. Germline assignment: CDR1 SGHVS and CDR2 FQNEAQ. The CDR3 consists of 15 residues. Trimming removed 0 bases at V and 6 bases at J, with 14 bases between. In DNA, the CDR3 is TGTGCCAGCAGCTTAGCAAGCATAGGGGGGAATGGCTACACCTTC. Protein product: CASSLASIGGNGYTF.

CDR3 region: CASSLGGTDFGNTIYF. CDR3 sequence (DNA): TGTGCCAGCAGCTTAGGGGGGACGGATTTTGGAAACACCATATATTTT. The genes are TRBV7-9 and TRBJ1-3; tentative D call: TRBD1 (5 bases). The CDR3 totals 16 residues. Germline assignment: CDR1 SEHNR and CDR2 FQNEAQ (reference sequence). V lost 1 base, J lost 3 bases, and 13 bases lay in between.

This clone was detected only once. This rearrangement joins TRBV12-5 to TRBJ2-2, with TRBD2 identical over 11 bases. The trim removed 0 bases at V and 2 bases at J, leaving 8 bases unmatched. The CDR3 extends over 19 amino acids. Germline CDR1 and CDR2: LGHNT and FRNRAP. The CDR3 DNA reads as TGTGCTAGTGGTTTGGTGTCTAAACTAGCGGGGGCTAACACCGGGGAGCTGTTTTTT. Translation gives CASGLVSKLAGANTGELFF.

The V and J genes are TRBV30 and TRBJ2-7; tentatively, D is TRBD1 or TRBD2 (5 bases each). With 4 bases removed from V and 2 bases from J, the gap between germline ends came to 12 bases. Germline V CDR1 and CDR2: GTSNPN, SVGIG (reference sequence). This CDR3 comprises 13 residues. DNA of the CDR3: TGTGCCTGGACCGGGACGCCAACCTACGAGCAGTACTTC. This translates into CAWTGTPTYEQYF.

Note on this clone: Other nucleotide sequences from this sample produce the same CDR3. The rearrangement joins TRBV5-5 to TRBJ1-4, with D possibly matching TRBD1 (6 bases). Germline V gene data show CDR1 as SGHKS and CDR2 as YYEKEE (reference sequence). The CDR3 loop spans 14 amino acids. Trimming stripped 0 bases from V and 4 bases from J, with 7 bases between. CDR3 bases: TGTGCCAGCAGCTTGGAGGGGGGTAATGAAAAACTGTTTTTT. Protein: CASSLEGGNEKLFF.

The V gene is TRBV19, the J gene TRBJ1-5, with 7 bases that match TRBD1. This CDR3 region has 17 residues. Germline CDR1 LNHDA, CDR2 SQIVND (reference sequence). Losses at the gene ends were 7 bases for V and 0 bases for J; bases not matched to a gene: 12. The CDR3 DNA sequence: TGTGCCAGTACCCTCCGGGGAGGGGGCTATAGCAATCAGCCCCAGCATTTT. Translated, it gives CASTLRGGGYSNQPQHF.

The V and J genes are TRBV13 and TRBJ1-3; D unclear. From germline, CDR1 is PRHDT and CDR2 FYEKMQ (reference sequence). The CDR3 sequence is 17 residues long. The V and J ends lost 2 bases and 0 bases respectively, with 14 bases between them. As DNA, the CDR3 is TGTGCCAGCAGCTTACTTAGTAAGGGTTACTCTGGAAACACCATATATTTT. This translates into CASSLLSKGYSGNTIYF. Combining the CDR3 with reference TRBV13 and TRBJ1-3 gives the whole variable domain AAGVIQSPRHLIKEKRETATLKCYPIPRHDTVYWYQQGPGQDPQFLISFYEKMQSDKGSIPDRFSAQQFSDYHSELNMSSLELGDSALYFCASSLLSKGYSGNTIYFGEGSWLTVV.

The rearrangement uses TRBV5-5 and TRBJ2-6; D might be TRBD2 (6 bases). V dropped 2 bases and J dropped 0 bases, with 9 bases sitting between them. The germline CDR1 and CDR2 sequences are SGHKS and YYEKEE (reference sequence). CDR3 length equals 16 residues. The CDR3 nucleotides read TGTGCCAGCAGCTTAGTGGGGGGCTCTGGGGCCAACGTCCTGACTTTC. This encodes CASSLVGGSGANVLTF.

The chain carries TRBV6-5 and TRBJ1-1; D may be TRBD1 (6 bases). V lost 0 bases, J lost 5 bases, and 16 bases lay in between. The CDR3 is 16 amino acids. The germline V gene encodes CDR1 MNHEY and CDR2 SVGAGI. In nucleotides, the CDR3 is TGTGCCAGCAGTTACTCGTCGGCCAGGGGAATAACTGAAGCTTTCTTT. Encoded protein: CASSYSSARGITEAFF.

V usage is TRBV4-1 and J usage is TRBJ1-1; D remains ambiguous. V dropped 0 bases and J dropped 4 bases, with 9 bases sitting between them. This CDR3 has 14 residues. Germline V gene data show CDR1 as MGHRA and CDR2 as YSYEKL. The DNA for the CDR3 is TGCGCCAGCAGCCAAGATGCAGGCCTCACTGAAGCTTTCTTT. Translated, it gives CASSQDAGLTEAFF.

The chain couples TRBV5-1 to TRBJ2-5; the match to TRBD1 covers 9 bases. CDR1 and CDR2 from the germline V gene are SGHRS and YFSETQ. The CDR3 totals 16 residues. Losses at the gene ends were 0 bases for V and 3 bases for J; bases not matched to a gene: 6. The CDR3 sequence is CASSLAGTGSEETQYF. The DNA of the CDR3 is TGCGCCAGCAGCTTGGCCGGGACAGGGTCTGAAGAGACCCAGTACTTC.

The chain couples TRBV23-1 to TRBJ1-6; the D gene is possibly TRBD1 (5 bases). TRBV23-1 is reported as an ORF; its role is uncertain. V lost 1 base to trimming and J lost 4 bases, with 14 bases between them. This CDR3 is 17 amino acids long. In DNA, the CDR3 is TGCGCCAGCAGTCAATTACGCATCGAGGGGTATAATTCACCCCTCCACTTT. This sequence encodes CASSQLRIEGYNSPLHF.

This clone was seen just once. The chain couples TRBV12-5 to TRBJ2-5; no reliable D call. V gave up 5 bases and J gave up 0 bases, with 10 bases separating them. The CDR3 consists of 14 residues. The germline CDR1 and CDR2 sequences are LGHNT and FRNRAP. The CDR3: CASGAPEYQETQYF. In nucleotides, the CDR3 is TGTGCTAGTGGTGCTCCAGAGTACCAAGAGACCCAGTACTTC.

This clone was recorded once. V gene TRBV18 combines with J gene TRBJ1-5; maybe TRBD1 (6 bases). This CDR3 has 15 amino acids. Trimming took off 6 bases at V and 5 bases at J, with 17 bases between the two ends. Germline V gene sequence: CDR1 KGHSH, CDR2 LQKENI. CDR3 bases: TGTGCCAGCTCCCTCACTGGACAGCGGGATCAGCCCCAGCATTTT. Residues: CASSLTGQRDQPQHF.

The chain links TRBV7-2 to TRBJ2-5, with TRBD2 matching 8 bases. J lost 2 bases, V lost 3 bases, and 11 bases had no gene match. The germline CDR1 and CDR2 sequences are SGHTA and FQGNSA. This CDR3 comprises 17 residues. CDR3 sequence: CASSFRTSRQLQETQYF. For the CDR3, the DNA is TGTGCCAGCAGCTTTCGGACTAGCCGGCAGCTTCAAGAGACCCAGTACTTC. Full variable domain (outside the CDR3, taken from reference TRBV7-2 and TRBJ2-5): GAGVSQSPSNKVTEKGKDVELRCDPISGHTALYWYRQSLGQGLEFLIYFQGNSAPDKSGLPSDRFSAERTGGSVSTLTIQRTQQEDSAVYLCASSFRTSRQLQETQYFGPGTRLLVL.

The rearrangement joins TRBV7-2 to TRBJ2-1; D perhaps matches TRBD2 (6 bases). The CDR3 totals 17 residues. V was cut by 1 base and J by 12 bases, with 25 bases left in between. In germline, CDR1 is SGHTA, CDR2 FQGNSA. The CDR3 loop reads CASSLDSGTSLRVRQFF. The DNA of the CDR3 is TGTGCCAGCAGCTTAGACTCCGGGACTTCTTTGCGAGTGCGGCAGTTCTTC. Looking up the rest from reference TRBV7-2 and TRBJ2-1 gives the full variable domain: GAGVSQSPSNKVTEKGKDVELRCDPISGHTALYWYRQSLGQGLEFLIYFQGNSAPDKSGLPSDRFSAERTGGSVSTLTIQRTQQEDSAVYLCASSLDSGTSLRVRQFFGPGTRLTVL.

The chain joins TRBV5-1 to TRBJ1-2; D is ambiguous. CDR1 is SGHRS and CDR2 is YFSETQ in the germline V gene. The CDR3 runs to 14 residues. The V and J ends lost 2 bases and 0 bases respectively, with 8 bases between them. The CDR3 DNA is TGCGCCAGCAGCTTCGGACTGACTAACTATGGCTACACCTTC. It encodes CASSFGLTNYGYTF.